Following are 20 T cell receptor beta chains from one sample sequenced in a study of beta chain features in type 1 diabetes. The authors reverse transcribed all of the isolated RNA, so sequencing captured expressed TCRB transcripts. Only in-frame clones appear in the TCRdb table, and some are missing; sequencing was by immunoSEQ multiplex PCR. The sample lists over 120,000 clones, 13% seen once, with approximately 1.3% in the top ten. Study-wide results and limits: Across all four CD4+ subsets, people with type 1 diabetes showed modestly shorter TCRB CDR3s.

The antigens these receptors bind are not known. What was sequenced was central memory CD4+ T cells from blood. Every receptor here comes from a man younger than 35 with type 1 diabetes.

There are a few counts of this clone. The V and J genes are TRBV6-5 and TRBJ1-2; D is ambiguous. The CDR3 is 14 amino acids. In germline, CDR1 is MNHEY, CDR2 SVGAGI. The ends were cut back, 2 bases at V and 2 bases at J, with 9 bases in the middle. The CDR3 sequence is CASSYRADNYGYTF. CDR3 nucleotides: TGTGCCAGCAGTTACAGGGCAGACAACTATGGCTACACCTTC.

This clone came up a few times. Different DNA sequences within this sample yield the same CDR3. The rearrangement links TRBV29-1 to TRBJ1-1; the D gene is possibly TRBD1 (5 bases). The CDR3 spans 12 residues. Trimming shortened V by 4 bases and J by 1 base, and 7 bases separated the two germline ends. Germline CDR1 and CDR2: SQVTM and ANQGSEA. The CDR3 loop reads CSVAGPNTEAFF. The CDR3 DNA sequence: TGCAGCGTTGCAGGGCCGAACACTGAAGCTTTCTTT. The whole variable domain, remainder taken from reference TRBV29-1 and TRBJ1-1, is SAVISQKPSRDICQRGTSLTIQCQVDSQVTMMFWYRQQPGQSLTLIATANQGSEATYESGFVIDKFPISRPNLTFSTLTVSNMSPEDSSIYLCSVAGPNTEAFFGQGTRLTVV.

The CDR3 protein is CASSPGGGIGQYF. The CDR3 DNA reads TGTGCCAGCAGCCCAGGGGGAGGAATTGGGCAGTACTTC. This rearrangement joins TRBV7-6 to TRBJ2-7, with D perhaps TRBD1 (7 bases). The CDR3 contains 13 residues. Germline CDR1 is SGHVS and CDR2 is FNYEAQ. The ends were cut back, 5 bases at V and 9 bases at J, with 17 bases in the middle.

The chain carries TRBV9 and TRBJ2-3, with 7 bases fitting TRBD1. The CDR3 covers 18 residues. Germline CDR1 and CDR2: SGDLS and YYNGEE. J gave up 2 bases and V 0 bases, and 12 bases lay outside the gene matches. For the CDR3, the DNA is TGTGCCAGCAGCGTAGGATCGAGGGTACAGGGGACCACAGATACGCAGTATTTT. Its protein is CASSVGSRVQGTTDTQYF.

V is TRBV14 and J is TRBJ1-1; D may be TRBD1 (5 bases). The germline CDR1 and CDR2 sequences are SGHDN and FVKESK. Trimming pared 2 bases from V and 4 bases from J, leaving 14 bases between. CDR3 length: 15 residues. CDR3 coding DNA: TGTGCCAGCAGCCAAATGGGGCGCGGGGCCACTGAAGCTTTCTTT. Amino acids: CASSQMGRGATEAFF.

This chain uses TRBV28 with TRBJ2-7, with D unclear. Trimming pared 2 bases from V and 1 base from J, leaving 18 bases between. CDR1 MDHEN and CDR2 SYDVKM come from the germline V gene. The CDR3 is 17 residues long. CDR3 sequence reads: CASSLVIRIGLSYEQYF. In DNA, the CDR3 is TGTGCCAGCAGTTTAGTCATCAGGATAGGCCTGTCCTACGAGCAGTACTTC. Complete variable domain (other parts from reference TRBV28 and TRBJ2-7): DVKVTQSSRYLVKRTGEKVFLECVQDMDHENMFWYRQDPGLGLRLIYFSYDVKMKEKGDIPEGYSVSREKKERFSLILESASTNQTSMYLCASSLVIRIGLSYEQYFGPGTRLTVT.

The rearrangement uses TRBV7-9 and TRBJ2-5; possibly TRBD2 for D (5 bases). Trimming shortened V by 7 bases and J by 6 bases, and 12 bases separated the two germline ends. The CDR3 has 12 residues. In germline, CDR1 is SEHNR, CDR2 FQNEAQ (reference sequence). The CDR3: CASTGVAQTQYF. DNA for the CDR3: TGTGCCAGCACCGGGGTGGCGCAGACCCAGTACTTC.

This clone has only a few counts. The chain recombines TRBV4-2 with TRBJ1-3; D not certain. V lost 0 bases and J lost 7, with 10 bases in between. There are 14 residues in the CDR3. Germline V lookup: CDR1 LGHNA, CDR2 YNFKEQ. The CDR3 spells CASSQDIGGNTIYF. In nucleotides, the CDR3 is TGTGCCAGCAGCCAAGATATCGGAGGTAACACCATATATTTT.

The J gene is TRBJ1-1, the V gene TRBV7-9; no reliable D call. From germline, CDR1 is SEHNR and CDR2 FQNEAQ (reference sequence). The CDR3 runs to 11 residues. The V gene lost 7 bases and the J gene lost 4 bases, with 7 bases spanning the gap. CDR3 sequence (DNA): TGTGCCAGCAATCGGGGCACTGAAGCTTTCTTT. It translates to CASNRGTEAFF.

V gene TRBV10-1 combines with J gene TRBJ2-3; 7 bases match TRBD1. V gave up 3 bases and J gave up 1 base; unmatched junction bases: 7. The germline CDR1 and CDR2 sequences are WNHNN and SYGVQD (reference sequence). The CDR3 is made up of 16 amino acids. The CDR3 reads CASSDQRGQGTDTQYF. In nucleotides, the CDR3 is TGCGCCAGCAGTGACCAAAGGGGGCAGGGCACAGATACGCAGTATTTT.

V gene TRBV7-6 combines with J gene TRBJ2-5; TRBD1 matches at 7 bases. CDR1 and CDR2 from the germline V gene are SGHVS and FNYEAQ. The CDR3 contains 13 residues. V shed 5 bases and J 5 bases; nucleotides not matched to a gene: 5. As DNA, the CDR3 is TGTGCCAGCAGCGTTGGGACAGTCGAGACCCAGTACTTC. This gives the protein CASSVGTVETQYF.

Written as DNA, the CDR3 is TGTGCCAGCAGTCCCAGCCCCTTCTCCTACGAGCAGTACTTC. This codes for CASSPSPFSYEQYF. The chain links TRBV7-6 to TRBJ2-7; D is unclear. CDR1 and CDR2 (germline): SGHVS, FNYEAQ. The CDR3 is made up of 14 amino acids. Trimming pared 6 bases from V and 0 bases from J, leaving 12 bases between.

The chain carries TRBV6-5 and TRBJ1-1; maybe TRBD1 (6 bases). The ends were cut back, 6 bases at V and 3 bases at J, with 17 bases in the middle. In germline, CDR1 is MNHEY, CDR2 SVGAGI. The CDR3 consists of 15 residues. For the CDR3, the DNA is TGTGCCAGCAGCTATGGAAGGGGGGCGGACACTGAAGCTTTCTTT. It yields the protein CASSYGRGADTEAFF.

The chain couples TRBV4-1 to TRBJ1-1, with D perhaps matching TRBD1 (5 bases). V lost 0 bases to trimming and J lost 5 bases, with 19 bases between them. Germline assignment: CDR1 MGHRA and CDR2 YSYEKL. The length of the CDR3 is 17 residues. The CDR3 DNA sequence: TGCGCCAGCAGCCAAGAAGGGAGCGGGGCGTCTTTTACTGAAGCTTTCTTT. Protein: CASSQEGSGASFTEAFF.

The table lists this clone with a few counts. The rearrangement joins TRBV5-4 to TRBJ1-6; D may be TRBD1 (6 bases). The length of the CDR3 is 17 residues. Germline-derived CDR1 and CDR2 are SGHNT and YYREEE (reference sequence). V lost 4 bases to trimming and J lost 0 bases, with 14 bases between them. CDR3 bases: TGTGCCAGCAGCCTCGTGGGGGCTGACTCCTATAATTCACCCCTCCACTTT. As protein: CASSLVGADSYNSPLHF.

The chain links TRBV28 to TRBJ1-2; D gene unclear. The CDR3 covers 13 residues. The V end was cut by 6 bases, the J end by 0 bases, with 8 bases between. CDR1 is MDHEN and CDR2 is SYDVKM in the germline V gene. The CDR3 loop is CASRIPPNYGYTF. The CDR3 DNA is TGTGCCAGCAGAATACCTCCTAACTATGGCTACACCTTC.

This clone was seen a few times. The rearrangement joins TRBV7-2 to TRBJ1-4; D unclear. The CDR3 runs 13 residues. Germline CDR1 and CDR2: SGHTA and FQGNSA. V was cut by 5 bases and J by 7 bases, with 11 bases left in between. In DNA form, the CDR3 reads TGTGCCAGCAGCATCAACCCGTCTGAAAAACTGTTTTTT. Protein sequence: CASSINPSEKLFF.

This clone has only a few counts. The chain carries TRBV5-1 and TRBJ2-3, with D perhaps TRBD1 (5 bases). Trimming cost V 5 bases and J 0 bases, with 13 bases left between them. CDR3 size: 15 residues. Germline V lookup: CDR1 SGHRS, CDR2 YFSETQ. DNA of the CDR3: TGCGCCAGCAGTTACCAAGGGGTCAGCACAGATACGCAGTATTTT. Translating it yields CASSYQGVSTDTQYF.

This clone was seen many times. The rearrangement links TRBV7-2 to TRBJ2-4, with D unresolved. CDR1 and CDR2 (germline): SGHTA, FQGNSA. The CDR3 runs to 13 residues. V was cut by 4 bases and J by 2 bases, with 6 bases left in between. The CDR3, as DNA: TGTGCCAGCAGCTCCCCGACCAAAAACATTCAGTACTTC. Residues: CASSSPTKNIQYF.

The gene calls are TRBV30 and TRBJ1-1, with TRBD1 identical over 9 bases. J gave up 11 bases and V 2 bases, and 6 bases lay outside the gene matches. The CDR3 extends over 12 amino acids. Germline lookup yields CDR1 GTSNPN and CDR2 SVGIG (reference sequence). The CDR3 is CAWSRTGQGAFF. Written as DNA, the CDR3 is TGTGCCTGGAGTAGGACAGGACAGGGGGCTTTCTTT.